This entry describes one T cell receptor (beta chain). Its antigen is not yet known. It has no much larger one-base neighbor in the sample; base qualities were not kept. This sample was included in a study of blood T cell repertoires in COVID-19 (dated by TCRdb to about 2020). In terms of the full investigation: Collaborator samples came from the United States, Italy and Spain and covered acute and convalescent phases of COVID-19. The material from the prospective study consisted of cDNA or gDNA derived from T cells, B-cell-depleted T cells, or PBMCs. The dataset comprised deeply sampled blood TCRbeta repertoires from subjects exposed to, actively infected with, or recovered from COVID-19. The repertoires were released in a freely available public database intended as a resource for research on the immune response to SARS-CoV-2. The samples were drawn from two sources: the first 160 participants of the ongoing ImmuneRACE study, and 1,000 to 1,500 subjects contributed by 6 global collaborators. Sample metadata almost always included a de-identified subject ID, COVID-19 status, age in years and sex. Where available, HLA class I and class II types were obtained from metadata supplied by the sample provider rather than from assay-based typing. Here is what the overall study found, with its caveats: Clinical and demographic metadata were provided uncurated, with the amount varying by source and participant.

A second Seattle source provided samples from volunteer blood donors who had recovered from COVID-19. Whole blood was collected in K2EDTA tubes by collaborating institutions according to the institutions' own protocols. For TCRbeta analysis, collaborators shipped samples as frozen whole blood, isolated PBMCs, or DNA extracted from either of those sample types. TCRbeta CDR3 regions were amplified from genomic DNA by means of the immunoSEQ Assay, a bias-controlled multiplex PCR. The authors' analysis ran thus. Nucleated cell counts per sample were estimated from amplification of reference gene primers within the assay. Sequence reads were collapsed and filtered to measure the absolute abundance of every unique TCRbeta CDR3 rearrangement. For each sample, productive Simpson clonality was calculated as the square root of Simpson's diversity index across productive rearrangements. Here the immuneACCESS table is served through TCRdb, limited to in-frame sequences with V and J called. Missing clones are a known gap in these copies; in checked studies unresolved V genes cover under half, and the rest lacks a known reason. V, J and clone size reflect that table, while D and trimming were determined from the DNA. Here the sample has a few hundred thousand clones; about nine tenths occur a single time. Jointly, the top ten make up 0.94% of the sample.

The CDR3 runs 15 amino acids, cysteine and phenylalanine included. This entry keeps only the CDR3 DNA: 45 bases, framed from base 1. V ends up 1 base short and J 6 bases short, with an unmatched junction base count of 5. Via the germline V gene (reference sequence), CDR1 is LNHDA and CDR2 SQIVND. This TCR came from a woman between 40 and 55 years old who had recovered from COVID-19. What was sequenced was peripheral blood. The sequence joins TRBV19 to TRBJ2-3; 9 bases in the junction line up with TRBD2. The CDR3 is CASSIGGTSRDTQYF. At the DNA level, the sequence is TGTGCCAGTAGTATAGGGGGGACTAGCCGCGATACGCAGTATTTT. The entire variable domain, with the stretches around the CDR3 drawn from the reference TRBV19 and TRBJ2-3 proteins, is DGGITQSPKYLFRKEGQNVTLSCEQNLNHDAMYWYRQDPGQGLRLIYYSQIVNDFQKGDIAEGYSVSREKKESFPLTVTSAQKNPTAFYLCASSIGGTSRDTQYFGPGTRLTVL.